The TCR beta chain described here comes from a study of shared clonotypes between healthy human individuals. Sequencing was performed with immunoSEQ multiplex PCR; in TCRdb, only in-frame clones are kept and a portion is missing. The top ten clones hold 1.7% of a sample with about 2.2 million clones, approximately 94% of them seen once. Looked up from germline, CDR1 is SGHDN and CDR2 is FVKESK. CDR3 length: 15 residues. Trimming stripped 1 base from V and 4 bases from J, with 11 bases between. The sample holds a few counts of this clone. Cells designated naive CD8 were CD45RO-negative and were positively selected for CCR7, with terminally differentiated effector memory CD45RA+ cells excluded.

Sequencing was carried out using naive CD8+ T cells from PBMCs. The TCR comes from a man between 18 and 29 years old in good health. Some clones in this sample may be carry-over from other donors' samples. The chain combines TRBV14 with TRBJ2-1; either TRBD1 or TRBD2 may fit D (5 bases each). The CDR3 spells CASSQGLAGYNEQFF. CDR3 nucleotides: TGTGCCAGCAGCCAAGGGCTAGCAGGGTACAATGAGCAGTTCTTC.